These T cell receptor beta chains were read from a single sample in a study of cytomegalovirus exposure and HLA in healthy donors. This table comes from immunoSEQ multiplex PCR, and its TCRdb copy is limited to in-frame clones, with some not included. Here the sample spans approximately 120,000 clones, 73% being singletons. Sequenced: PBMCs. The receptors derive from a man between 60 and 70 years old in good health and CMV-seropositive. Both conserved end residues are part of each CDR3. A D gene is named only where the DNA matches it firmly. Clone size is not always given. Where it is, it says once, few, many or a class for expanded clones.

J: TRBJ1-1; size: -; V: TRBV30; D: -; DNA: TGTGCCTGGAGTCGGGAGGTTCTGACTGAAGCTTTCTTT; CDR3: CAWSREVLTEAFF
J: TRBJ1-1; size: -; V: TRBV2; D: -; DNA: TGTGCCAGCAGCGTTGAGGACACTGAAGCTTTCTTT; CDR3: CASSVEDTEAFF
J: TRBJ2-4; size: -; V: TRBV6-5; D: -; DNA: TGTGCCAGCAGTTACAACCGGGTTAACAAAAACATTCAGTACTTC; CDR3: CASSYNRVNKNIQYF
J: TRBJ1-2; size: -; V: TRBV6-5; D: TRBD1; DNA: TGTGCCAGCAATCGACAGGGGGCCTGGGGCTACACCTTC; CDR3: CASNRQGAWGYTF
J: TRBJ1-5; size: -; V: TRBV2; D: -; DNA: TGTGCCACTCGGGGGTGGAATCAGCCCCAGCATTTT; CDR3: CATRGWNQPQHF
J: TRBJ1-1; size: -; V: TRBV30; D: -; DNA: TGTATTTCAGTGTGGAACACTGAAGCTTTCTTT; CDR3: CISVWNTEAFF
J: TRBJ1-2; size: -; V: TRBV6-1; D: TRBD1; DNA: TGTGCCAGCAGTGAATACGAGGCGGCAGGGGGCGGCTACACCTTC; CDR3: CASSEYEAAGGGYTF
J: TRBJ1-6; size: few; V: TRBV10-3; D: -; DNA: TGTGCCATCAGTGAAGGTACAGGGAATTCACCCCTCCACTTT; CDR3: CAISEGTGNSPLHF
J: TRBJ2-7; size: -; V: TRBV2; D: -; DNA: TGTGCCAGCAGTTGGACAGCGTCACGGTACGAGCAGTACTTC; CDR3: CASSWTASRYEQYF
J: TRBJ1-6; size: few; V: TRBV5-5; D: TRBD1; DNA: TGTGCCAGCAGCTTGGCAGGGGGAGCATCCTATAATTCACCCCTCCACTTT; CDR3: CASSLAGGASYNSPLHF
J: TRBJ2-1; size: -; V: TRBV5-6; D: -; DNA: TGTGCCAGCAGCTTGGGGGAGGTAGACAATGAGCAGTTCTTC; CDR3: CASSLGEVDNEQFF
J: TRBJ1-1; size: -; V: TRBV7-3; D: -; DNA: TGTGCCAGCAGCTTCGCAGAGAACACTGAAGCTTTCTTT; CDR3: CASSFAENTEAFF